This T cell receptor (beta chain) was found in a study of long-term antiretroviral therapy in people with HIV. Treatment of all HIV participants took place in the United States. V gave up 3 bases and J gave up 1 base, with 14 bases separating them. CDR1 is SNHLY and CDR2 is FYNNEI in the germline V gene. The CDR3 runs 16 residues. This was the immunoSEQ v3.0 assay at survey level. Method: immunoSEQ multiplex PCR; TCRdb's copy keeps in-frame clones and lacks some. The sample has about 20,000 clones, approximately 84% seen once; the top ten hold roughly 7%. V gene TRBV2 combines with J gene TRBJ2-3; maybe TRBD2 (6 bases). This TCR came from a woman aged 25 to 39 with HIV. The source was unsorted PBMCs, collected 1.8 years before starting antiretroviral therapy. The CDR3: CASSDAGSRGTDTQYF. The CDR3 DNA sequence: TGTGCCAGCAGTGATGCGGGATCGCGAGGCACAGATACGCAGTATTTT.